The present T cell receptor beta chain was sequenced within a study of CD8 T cells in Susac syndrome. RNA totalling about 0.45 to 1 ug underwent reverse transcription with random hexamers. MiXCR, applied by TCRdb to the immunoSEQ multiplex PCR reads, yields one record per CDR3 protein. The repertoire consists of fewer than 35,000 distinct CDR3 sequences, with about 93% occurring once and the leading ten covering approximately 0.25%. V was clipped by 4 bases and J by 4 bases, with 14 bases between them. Germline V gives CDR1 MNHEY, CDR2 SMNVEV (reference sequence). The CDR3 spans 14 residues. The genes are TRBV27 and TRBJ2-7; possible D gene TRBD1, 6 bases. This receptor was identified in a human donor in good health. Sequences were obtained from CD8+ T cells from PBMCs. CDR3 DNA: TGTGCCAGCAGTTCCACAGGGAAGGCTTACGAGCAGTACTTC. Its protein product is CASSSTGKAYEQYF.